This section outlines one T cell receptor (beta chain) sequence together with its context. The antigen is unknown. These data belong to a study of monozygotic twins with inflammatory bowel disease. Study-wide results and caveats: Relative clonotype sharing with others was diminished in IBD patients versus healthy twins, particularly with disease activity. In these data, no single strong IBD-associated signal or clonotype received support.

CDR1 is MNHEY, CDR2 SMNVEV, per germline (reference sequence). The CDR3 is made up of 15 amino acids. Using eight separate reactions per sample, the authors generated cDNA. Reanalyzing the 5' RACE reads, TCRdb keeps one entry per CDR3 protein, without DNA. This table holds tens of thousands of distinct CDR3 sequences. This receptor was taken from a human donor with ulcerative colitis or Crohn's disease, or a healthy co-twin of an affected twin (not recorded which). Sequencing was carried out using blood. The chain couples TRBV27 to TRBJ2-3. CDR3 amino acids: CASSSSVGSTDTQYF.